This is a list of T cell receptor beta chains from one sample in a study of OX40 agonist ivuxolimab in advanced cancers. The assay was immunoSEQ multiplex PCR, and TCRdb's table has in-frame clones only and misses some. The data contain roughly 140,000 clones, roughly 92% of them singletons. Specimen: CD4+ or CD8+ T cells sorted from blood, collected in a trial of the OX40 agonist ivuxolimab. Receptors originate from an adult with an advanced solid tumor such as melanoma, head and neck, liver or kidney cancer. Both conserved end residues are part of each CDR3. D genes are given only for firm matches. Clone size is shown for a subset of rows, as once, few, many or a class of expanded clone.

D: -
J: TRBJ2-5
V: TRBV7-2
size: -
CDR3: CASRPVGRLEQTQYF
DNA: TGTGCCAGCAGACCCGTGGGTAGACTGGAGCAGACCCAGTACTTC

D: -
J: TRBJ1-2
V: TRBV11-2
size: -
CDR3: CASSSNAGTSYGYTF
DNA: TGTGCCAGCAGCTCCAACGCAGGGACGAGCTATGGCTACACCTTC

D: -
J: TRBJ1-2
V: TRBV5-8
size: -
CDR3: CASSLSGVYGYTF
DNA: TGTGCCAGCAGCTTGTCCGGGGTCTATGGCTACACCTTC

D: TRBD1
J: TRBJ2-6
V: TRBV9
size: -
CDR3: CASSVQDRLFGANVLTF
DNA: TGTGCCAGCAGCGTCCAGGACAGGTTGTTTGGGGCCAACGTCCTGACTTTC

D: TRBD2
J: TRBJ2-7
V: TRBV5-4
size: once
CDR3: CASSSAGTSSKEQYF
DNA: TGTGCCAGCAGTTCCGCCGGGACTAGCAGTAAGGAGCAGTACTTC

D: -
J: TRBJ2-7
V: TRBV6-6
size: -
CDR3: CASSYSVGVVSYEQYF
DNA: TGTGCCAGCAGTTACTCGGTGGGAGTTGTATCCTACGAGCAGTACTTC

D: TRBD1
J: TRBJ1-2
V: TRBV6-5
size: -
CDR3: CASSPDRDYGYTF
DNA: TGTGCCAGCTCCCCGGACAGGGATTATGGCTACACCTTC

D: -
J: TRBJ1-2
V: TRBV7-9
size: -
CDR3: CASSFGSIGYTF
DNA: TGTGCCAGCAGCTTCGGGAGTATCGGCTACACCTTC

D: -
J: TRBJ1-6
V: TRBV5-5
size: -
CDR3: CASSLGVVGLGTPLHF
DNA: TGTGCCAGCAGCTTGGGTGTGGTTGGCCTCGGCACACCCCTCCACTTT

D: TRBD1
J: TRBJ1-1
V: TRBV28
size: once
CDR3: CASSRRNRGNTEAFF
DNA: TGTGCCAGCAGTCGCCGTAACAGGGGGAACACTGAAGCTTTCTTT

D: -
J: TRBJ1-1
V: TRBV7-2
size: -
CDR3: CASSPWGNTEAFF
DNA: TGTGCCAGCAGCCCCTGGGGGAACACTGAAGCTTTCTTT

D: -
J: TRBJ1-2
V: TRBV18
size: -
CDR3: CASSQDYSYGYTF
DNA: TGTGCCAGCTCCCAGGACTACTCCTATGGCTACACCTTC

D: TRBD1
J: TRBJ1-2
V: TRBV5-6
size: once
CDR3: CASSLGGGASGYTF
DNA: TGTGCCAGCAGCTTGGGAGGGGGCGCGAGTGGCTACACCTTC

D: -
J: TRBJ2-5
V: TRBV29-1
size: -
CDR3: CSVLTLQETQYF
DNA: TGCAGCGTTTTAACCCTCCAAGAGACCCAGTACTTC

D: -
J: TRBJ2-7
V: TRBV7-2
size: once
CDR3: CASSFDSQYEQYF
DNA: TGTGCCAGCAGCTTTGACAGCCAGTACGAGCAGTACTTC

D: TRBD1
J: TRBJ2-7
V: TRBV18
size: once
CDR3: CASSERTGGIDEQYF
DNA: TGTGCCAGCTCAGAGCGGACAGGGGGCATCGACGAGCAGTACTTC

D: -
J: TRBJ1-4
V: TRBV7-9
size: -
CDR3: CASSPRQFITEKLFF
DNA: TGTGCCAGCAGCCCCCGACAGTTTATCACTGAAAAACTGTTTTTT

D: TRBD2
J: TRBJ2-7
V: TRBV6-1
size: once
CDR3: CASSPRGGGYEQYF
DNA: TGTGCCAGCAGTCCCCGGGGCGGGGGTTACGAGCAGTACTTC